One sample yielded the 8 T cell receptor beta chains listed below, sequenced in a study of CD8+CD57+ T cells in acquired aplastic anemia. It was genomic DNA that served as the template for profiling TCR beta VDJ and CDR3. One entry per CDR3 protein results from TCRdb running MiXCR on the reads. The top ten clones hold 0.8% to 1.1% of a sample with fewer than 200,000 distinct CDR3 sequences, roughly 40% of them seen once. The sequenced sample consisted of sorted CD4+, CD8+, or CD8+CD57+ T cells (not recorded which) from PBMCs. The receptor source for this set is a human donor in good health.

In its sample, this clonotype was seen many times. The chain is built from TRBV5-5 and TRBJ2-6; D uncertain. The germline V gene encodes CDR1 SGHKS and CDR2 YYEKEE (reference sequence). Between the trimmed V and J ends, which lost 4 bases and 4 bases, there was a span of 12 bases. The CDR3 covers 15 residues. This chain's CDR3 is CASSPVGVGANVLTF. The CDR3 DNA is TGTGCCAGCAGCCCGGTTGGGGTCGGGGCCAACGTCCTGACTTTC.

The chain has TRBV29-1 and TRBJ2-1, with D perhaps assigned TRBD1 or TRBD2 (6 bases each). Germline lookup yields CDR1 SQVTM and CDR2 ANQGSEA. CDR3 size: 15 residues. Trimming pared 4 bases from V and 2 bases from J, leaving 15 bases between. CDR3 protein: CSVVDRGPTYNEQFF. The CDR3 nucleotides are TGCAGCGTTGTGGACCGGGGGCCAACCTACAATGAGCAGTTCTTC.

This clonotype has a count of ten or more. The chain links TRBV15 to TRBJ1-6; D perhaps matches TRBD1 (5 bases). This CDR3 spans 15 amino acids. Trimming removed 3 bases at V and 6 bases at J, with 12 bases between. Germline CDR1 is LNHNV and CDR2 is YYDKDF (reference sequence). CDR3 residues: CATSRDPGLNSPLHF. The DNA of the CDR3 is TGTGCCACCAGCAGGGATCCGGGACTTAATTCACCCCTCCACTTT.

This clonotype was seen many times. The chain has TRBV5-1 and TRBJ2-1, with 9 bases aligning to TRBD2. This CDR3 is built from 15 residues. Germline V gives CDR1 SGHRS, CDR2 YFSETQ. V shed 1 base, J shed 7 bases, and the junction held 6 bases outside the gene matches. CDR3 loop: CASSLRSSGGNEQFF. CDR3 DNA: TGCGCCAGCAGCTTGAGGAGTAGCGGGGGAAATGAGCAGTTCTTC.

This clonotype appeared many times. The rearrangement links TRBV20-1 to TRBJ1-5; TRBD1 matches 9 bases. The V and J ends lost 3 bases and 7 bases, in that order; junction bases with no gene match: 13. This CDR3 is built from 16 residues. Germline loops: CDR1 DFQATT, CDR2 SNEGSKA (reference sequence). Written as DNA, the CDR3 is TGCAGTGCTAGGGTAGGGGGACAGGGTTCAAGCCAGCCCCAGCATTTT. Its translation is CSARVGGQGSSQPQHF.

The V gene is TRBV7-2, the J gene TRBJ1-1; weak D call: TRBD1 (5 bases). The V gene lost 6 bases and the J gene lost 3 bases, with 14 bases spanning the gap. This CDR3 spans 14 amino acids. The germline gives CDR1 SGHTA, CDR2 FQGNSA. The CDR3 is CASRLWGGDTEAFF. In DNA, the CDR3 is TGTGCCAGCAGGTTATGGGGAGGGGACACTGAAGCTTTCTTT.

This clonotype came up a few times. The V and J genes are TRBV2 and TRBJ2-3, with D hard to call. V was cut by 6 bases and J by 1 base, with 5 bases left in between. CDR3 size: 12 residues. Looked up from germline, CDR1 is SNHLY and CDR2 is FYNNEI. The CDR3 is CASRVGTDTQYF. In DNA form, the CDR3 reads TGTGCCAGCAGGGTAGGCACAGATACGCAGTATTTT.

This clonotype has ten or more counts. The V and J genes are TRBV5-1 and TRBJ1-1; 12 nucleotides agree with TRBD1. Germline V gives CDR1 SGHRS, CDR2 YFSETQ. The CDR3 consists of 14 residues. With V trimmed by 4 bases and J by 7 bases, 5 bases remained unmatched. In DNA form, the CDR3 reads TGCGCCAGCAGCCGGGACAGGGGGCACAATGAAGCTTTCTTT. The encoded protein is CASSRDRGHNEAFF.